Below, 9 T cell receptor beta chains from the same sample are listed, as sequenced in a study of T cells after yellow fever vaccination. TCRdb re-derived calls from the 5' RACE reads in MiXCR, one entry per CDR3 protein. The table records a few hundred thousand distinct CDR3 sequences, about a sixth of them present only once. The starting material was PBMCs, obtained about 5 days after the first yellow fever vaccination. Every receptor here comes from a man between 18 and 35 years old who received the YFV17D yellow fever vaccine.

This clonotype was observed a handful of times. J is TRBJ2-1 and V is TRBV6-1; 12 positions match TRBD2. The V gene's germline CDR1 is MNHNS and CDR2 SASEGT. The CDR3 sequence is 17 residues long. V lost 4 bases, J lost 7 bases, and 11 bases stayed unmatched. The CDR3 loop is CASSVNILAGGGNEQFF. Written as DNA, the CDR3 is TGTGCCAGCAGTGTAAACATACTAGCGGGGGGAGGGAATGAGCAGTTCTTC.

This clonotype was counted between two and nine times. The chain carries TRBV4-1 and TRBJ1-1, with 7 bases fitting TRBD1. From germline, CDR1 is MGHRA and CDR2 YSYEKL. With V trimmed by 3 bases and J by 9 bases, 19 bases remained unmatched. There are 17 residues in the CDR3. This chain's CDR3 is CASSQVGMETGQVQAFF. The CDR3, as DNA: TGCGCCAGCAGCCAGGTAGGGATGGAGACCGGACAGGTACAAGCTTTCTTT.

The chain combines TRBV19 with TRBJ2-7, with D perhaps TRBD1 (5 bases). V was pared by 2 bases and J by 5 bases, with 13 bases between. The CDR3 covers 14 residues. Germline V CDR1 and CDR2: LNHDA, SQIVND (reference sequence). The CDR3, as DNA: TGTGCCAGTAGTATAAGGGGTGCAAGCCACGAGCAGTACTTC. Its protein product is CASSIRGASHEQYF.

The chain joins TRBV23-1 to TRBJ2-1; 11 bases map to TRBD2. TRBV23-1 is an open reading frame whose function is uncertain. Trimming removed 7 bases from V and 7 bases from J; junction bases left unmatched: 6. The CDR3 contains 14 residues. The CDR3 loop reads CASNLSGGANEQFF. The CDR3 DNA reads TGCGCCAGCAATCTTAGCGGGGGGGCAAATGAGCAGTTCTTC.

This clonotype was detected many times. The chain has TRBV7-9 and TRBJ2-1; D may be TRBD2 (5 bases). The V end lost 6 bases, the J end lost 4 bases, and 10 bases lay between the germline ends. Per germline, CDR1 SEHNR and CDR2 FQNEAQ (reference sequence). The CDR3 consists of 13 residues. CDR3: CASSPTGYNEQFF. The CDR3, as DNA: TGTGCCAGCAGTCCCACGGGATACAATGAGCAGTTCTTC.

This chain joins TRBV6-1 and TRBJ2-2; 9 nucleotides match TRBD1. The CDR3 totals 18 residues. The germline CDR1 and CDR2 sequences are MNHNS and SASEGT. The ends lost 7 bases at V and 1 base at J; junction bases unmatched: 13. The CDR3 bases are TGTGCCAGCATCCAAGGGGGACAGGGCATCGAGAACACCGGGGAGCTGTTTTTT. Translating gives CASIQGGQGIENTGELFF.

This clonotype was found a few times. The chain has TRBV20-1 and TRBJ1-4; TRBD1 agrees at 8 bases. With V trimmed by 3 bases and J by 8 bases, 8 bases remained unmatched. The CDR3 consists of 14 residues. The germline V gene has CDR1 DFQATT and CDR2 SNEGSKA (reference sequence). The CDR3 is CSASFDRGVEKLFF. The CDR3 bases are TGCAGTGCTAGTTTTGACAGGGGAGTAGAAAAACTGTTTTTT.

V usage is TRBV2 and J usage is TRBJ2-5; no firm D call. CDR1 and CDR2 from the germline V gene are SNHLY and FYNNEI. V lost 0 bases, J lost 5 bases, and 10 bases lay in between. The CDR3 sequence is 14 residues long. CDR3 loop: CASSEALGSETQYF. CDR3 DNA sequence: TGTGCCAGCAGTGAAGCGCTTGGGTCGGAGACCCAGTACTTC.

J is TRBJ2-1 and V is TRBV15, with unresolved D. In germline, CDR1 is LNHNV, CDR2 YYDKDF (reference sequence). The CDR3 runs to 13 residues. V lost 6 bases to trimming and J lost 3 bases, with 9 bases between them. The CDR3 here is CATSPAGYNEQFF. The CDR3 DNA reads as TGTGCCACCAGTCCCGCCGGCTACAATGAGCAGTTCTTC.